The 18 T cell receptor beta chains in this list originate from one sample, sequenced in a study of blood T cell repertoires in COVID-19. Some clones are missing from TCRdb's copy, which holds only in-frame ones; the method was immunoSEQ multiplex PCR. Of 200,000 or so clones in the sample, around 83% are singletons; the top ten hold around 3%. Sequenced input: peripheral blood. The receptors stem from a middle-aged man who had recovered from COVID-19.

The chain employs TRBV30 and TRBJ2-3; 11 positions match TRBD2. This CDR3 has 15 amino acids. Germline V lookup: CDR1 GTSNPN, CDR2 SVGIG (reference sequence). Written as DNA, the CDR3 is TGTGCATCAAGACTAGCGGGATCTGTCGCAGATACGCAGTATTTT. It codes for CASRLAGSVADTQYF.

The chain uses TRBV6-6 and TRBJ2-3, with D unresolved. Trimming left V 0 bases short and J 1 base short, with 11 bases between. This CDR3 has 16 amino acids. Per the germline V gene, CDR1 is MNHNY and CDR2 is SVGAGI (reference sequence). DNA of the CDR3: TGTGCCAGCAGTTACTCGCGGAGTCTCGGCACAGATACGCAGTATTTT. Its translation: CASSYSRSLGTDTQYF.

The V gene is TRBV6-4, the J gene TRBJ1-5; TRBD1 agrees at 9 bases. CDR3 length: 17 amino acids. Germline V gene lookup returns CDR1 MRHNA and CDR2 SNTAGT. The junction had 6 bases not matched to a gene; V was cut back by 2 bases and J by 1 base. The CDR3 spells CASSDTGGAKSNQPQHF. The CDR3 nucleotides read TGTGCCAGCAGTGACACAGGGGGCGCGAAGAGCAATCAGCCCCAGCATTTT.

This clone was seen more than once but under ten times. The V gene is TRBV19, the J gene TRBJ2-6, with 9 bases identical to TRBD1. There are 20 residues in the CDR3. V was clipped by 8 bases and J by 0 bases; unmatched bases: 17. The germline V gene encodes CDR1 LNHDA and CDR2 SQIVND (reference sequence). The CDR3 here is CASSEGTGWIPLSGANVLTF. Written as DNA, the CDR3 is TGTGCCAGTTCAGAAGGGACAGGGTGGATCCCGCTCTCTGGGGCCAACGTCCTGACTTTC.

This clone was picked up one time. V usage is TRBV7-2 and J usage is TRBJ1-1; 7 bases match TRBD1. The CDR3 is 17 residues long. Per germline, CDR1 SGHTA and CDR2 FQGNSA. Trimming took 0 bases from V and 4 from J; bases not matched to a gene: 11. CDR3 DNA: TGTGCCAGCAGCTTAGCGCCCCGGACAGGACGGGGCACTGAAGCTTTCTTT. It is translated as CASSLAPRTGRGTEAFF.

The rearrangement uses TRBV30 and TRBJ1-1; a possible D gene is TRBD1 (6 bases). The CDR3 runs 14 residues. The V end lost 0 bases, the J end lost 0 bases, and 8 bases lay between the germline ends. Per germline, CDR1 GTSNPN and CDR2 SVGIG (reference sequence). CDR3 sequence reads: CAWSVDRLNTEAFF. The CDR3 bases are TGTGCCTGGAGTGTAGACAGGCTGAACACTGAAGCTTTCTTT. Together with reference TRBV30 and TRBJ1-1, the CDR3 gives the full variable domain: SQTIHQWPATLVQPVGSPLSLECTVEGTSNPNLYWYRQAAGRGLQLLFYSVGIGQISSEVPQNLSASRPQDRQFILSSKKLLLSDSGFYLCAWSVDRLNTEAFFGQGTRLTVV.

The chain is built from TRBV3-1 (or the pseudogene TRBV3-2) and TRBJ1-2; 9 bases match TRBD1. Per germline, CDR1 LGHDT and CDR2 YNNKEL (reference sequence). CDR3 length: 15 amino acids. Trimming took 4 bases from V and 4 from J; bases not matched to a gene: 7. CDR3 in DNA: TGTGCCAGCAGCCGAACCGGGACAGGGCCCTATGGCTACACCTTC. This encodes CASSRTGTGPYGYTF.

The J gene is TRBJ1-2, the V gene TRBV29-1, with a weak D call TRBD1 (6 bases). This CDR3 has 12 amino acids. The V gene lost 7 bases and the J gene lost 4 bases, with 13 bases spanning the gap. From germline, CDR1 is SQVTM and CDR2 ANQGSEA. In nucleotides, the CDR3 is TGCAGCGCAGGACAGACCGTCTATGGCTACACCTTC. Translation gives CSAGQTVYGYTF.

V is TRBV4-1 and J is TRBJ1-2, with 8 bases identical to TRBD1. Per germline, CDR1 MGHRA and CDR2 YSYEKL. Trimming took 4 bases from V and 7 from J; bases not matched to a gene: 11. The CDR3 spans 15 residues. For the CDR3, the DNA is TGCGCCAGCAGCCCCCCGGCAGGACAGGGAAGTGGCTACACCTTC. Translated, it gives CASSPPAGQGSGYTF.

The chain is built from TRBV5-1 and TRBJ1-1; 7 bases line up with TRBD1. Unmatched junction bases numbered 6, after V lost 0 bases and J lost 10 bases. The CDR3 consists of 13 residues. CDR1 and CDR2 from the germline V gene are SGHRS and YFSETQ. The CDR3 spells CASSLETGHRAFF. CDR3 nucleotides: TGCGCCAGCAGCTTGGAGACAGGGCATAGAGCTTTCTTT. Full variable domain (outside the CDR3, taken from reference TRBV5-1 and TRBJ1-1): KAGVTQTPRYLIKTRGQQVTLSCSPISGHRSVSWYQQTPGQGLQFLFEYFSETQRNKGNFPGRFSGRQFSNSRSEMNVSTLELGDSALYLCASSLETGHRAFFGQGTRLTVV.

This clone was seen only once. The V call is TRBV15, the J call TRBJ2-7, with TRBD1 identical over 11 bases. Germline lookup yields CDR1 LNHNV and CDR2 YYDKDF (reference sequence). The V and J ends lost 3 bases and 4 bases, in that order; junction bases with no gene match: 2. The CDR3 runs 14 residues. The CDR3 DNA sequence: TGTGCCACCAGCAGGGGGACAGGGGGATACGAGCAGTACTTC. It encodes CATSRGTGGYEQYF.

V gene TRBV9 combines with J gene TRBJ2-7; D perhaps matches TRBD2 (5 bases). The CDR3 length is 14 residues. CDR1 is SGDLS, CDR2 YYNGEE, per germline. V shed 0 bases and J shed 3 bases, with 10 bases lying between them. In nucleotides, the CDR3 is TGTGCCAGCAGCGTAGGAGGGAGAGGCTACGAGCAGTACTTC. Translating gives CASSVGGRGYEQYF.

V gene TRBV9 combines with J gene TRBJ2-7; tentatively, D is TRBD2 (6 bases). Trimming took off 0 bases at V and 2 bases at J, with 9 bases between the two ends. The CDR3 has 14 residues. Germline values: CDR1 SGDLS, CDR2 YYNGEE. In nucleotides, the CDR3 is TGTGCCAGCAGCGTAGTCAAGCGGGCCTACGAGCAGTACTTC. Translating it yields CASSVVKRAYEQYF. Full variable domain (missing parts from reference TRBV9 and TRBJ2-7): DSGVTQTPKHLITATGQRVTLRCSPRSGDLSVYWYQQSLDQGLQFLIQYYNGEERAKGNILERFSAQQFPDLHSELNLSSLELGDSALYFCASSVVKRAYEQYFGPGTRLTVT.

This clone was counted once. V is TRBV10-3 and J is TRBJ1-2, with no clear D. Germline CDR1 ENHRY, CDR2 SYGVKD. V lost 2 bases and J 4 bases, leaving 11 bases between the germline ends. CDR3 length: 14 residues. Here the CDR3 DNA reads TGTGCCATCAGTGAGAGAGACACCTTCTATGGCTACACCTTC. It yields the protein CAISERDTFYGYTF.

The V and J genes are TRBV7-9 and TRBJ2-3, with a tentative D call TRBD1 (5 bases). The CDR3 sequence is 14 residues long. Germline lookup yields CDR1 SEHNR and CDR2 FQNEAQ (reference sequence). V was trimmed by 2 bases and J by 0 bases, leaving 6 bases between them. Here the CDR3 reads CASSLPGSTDTQYF. The CDR3 DNA sequence: TGTGCCAGCAGCTTACCAGGGAGCACAGATACGCAGTATTTT.

This rearrangement joins TRBV6-5 to TRBJ1-1; maybe TRBD1 (6 bases). This CDR3 has 16 residues. Germline-derived CDR1 and CDR2 are MNHEY and SVGAGI. V was clipped by 2 bases and J by 1 base, with 14 bases between them. The CDR3 bases are TGTGCCAGCAGTTACCTGGGTACAGGGCCGAACACTGAAGCTTTCTTT. Translating it yields CASSYLGTGPNTEAFF.

The rearrangement links TRBV6-5 to TRBJ2-2; D unclear. Germline CDR1 reads MNHEY; CDR2 reads SVGAGI. This CDR3 region has 12 residues. Trimming removed 6 bases from V and 8 bases from J, with 10 bases in between. CDR3 DNA: TGTGCCAGCAGCCCCACTCTAGGGGAGCTGTTTTTT. Translating it yields CASSPTLGELFF.

This clone was seen a single time. The V and J genes are TRBV5-1 and TRBJ2-5; 11 nucleotides align to TRBD2. Germline V gene lookup returns CDR1 SGHRS and CDR2 YFSETQ. This CDR3 region has 17 residues. Trimming cost V 4 bases and J 3 bases; bases outside gene matches: 11. CDR3 bases: TGCGCCAGCAGCGGCGGAAGGACTAGCGGGCCCAAAGAGACCCAGTACTTC. Its translation: CASSGGRTSGPKETQYF. Drawing the rest from reference TRBV5-1 and TRBJ2-5, the complete variable domain is KAGVTQTPRYLIKTRGQQVTLSCSPISGHRSVSWYQQTPGQGLQFLFEYFSETQRNKGNFPGRFSGRQFSNSRSEMNVSTLELGDSALYLCASSGGRTSGPKETQYFGPGTRLLVL.